This T cell receptor beta chain was sequenced in a study of blood T cell repertoires in COVID-19 (dated by TCRdb to 2018 to 2021). About the investigation overall: Samples covering the acute and convalescent phases of COVID-19 were provided by collaborators in the United States, Italy and Spain. The material from the prospective study consisted of cDNA or gDNA derived from T cells, B-cell-depleted T cells, or PBMCs. Subjects who had been exposed to COVID-19, were actively infected with it, or had recovered from it provided the deeply sampled blood TCRbeta repertoires that made up the dataset. The repertoires were released in a freely available public database meant as a resource for research on the immune response to SARS-CoV-2. The samples were drawn from two sources: the first 160 participants of the ongoing ImmuneRACE study, and 1,000 to 1,500 subjects contributed by 6 global collaborators. A de-identified subject ID, COVID-19 status, age in years and sex were almost always included in the sample metadata. Where available, HLA class I and class II types were obtained from metadata supplied by the sample provider rather than from assay-based typing. Broader findings and caveats from the paper: The amount of clinical and demographic metadata varied by source and participant and was provided uncurated.

CDR1 and CDR2 are drawn from the germline V gene: SGHVS, FQNEAQ. V has 1 base trimmed and J has 7 bases trimmed; junction bases matching no gene number 10. The CDR3 covers 16 residues, taking in both the cysteine and the phenylalanine. Only the CDR3 portion is preserved as DNA: 48 bases, with reading frame beginning at the first base. TCRbeta CDR3 regions were amplified from genomic DNA by means of the immunoSEQ Assay, a bias-controlled multiplex PCR. The authors' analysis ran thus. Within the assay, amplification of reference gene primers was used to estimate how many nucleated cells each sample contained. To quantify the absolute abundance of each unique TCRbeta CDR3 rearrangement, sequence reads were collapsed and filtered. For each sample, productive Simpson clonality was calculated by taking the square root of Simpson's diversity index across productive rearrangements. TCRdb obtained this table from immuneACCESS and retained in-frame rearrangements with V and J assigned. These tables miss some clones; where compared with another copy, unresolved V genes account for less than half of the shortfall, and the remainder is unexplained. V, J and clone size are taken as reported in that table, and D and trimming were inferred from the DNA itself. This sample gives more than 95,000 clones in total; more than 60% of them show up just once. The ten largest clones take up 5.5% to 7% of the sample.

Whole blood was collected in K2EDTA tubes by collaborating institutions according to the institutions' own protocols. Collaborator samples were shipped for TCRbeta analysis as frozen whole blood, isolated PBMCs, or DNA extracted from either sample type. Turning to this clone: The antigen it binds to is not known. Nothing much larger sits one base from this clone, and base qualities are not available.

Source material: peripheral blood. The sequence derives from a man in his 70s with acute or convalescent COVID-19. The sequence joins TRBV7-8 to TRBJ2-7, and 10 junction bases match TRBD2. The encoded CDR3 is CASSLDVSGRAREQYF. The nucleotide sequence reads as follows: TGTGCCAGCAGCTTAGACGTGAGCGGGAGGGCCCGGGAGCAGTACTTC.